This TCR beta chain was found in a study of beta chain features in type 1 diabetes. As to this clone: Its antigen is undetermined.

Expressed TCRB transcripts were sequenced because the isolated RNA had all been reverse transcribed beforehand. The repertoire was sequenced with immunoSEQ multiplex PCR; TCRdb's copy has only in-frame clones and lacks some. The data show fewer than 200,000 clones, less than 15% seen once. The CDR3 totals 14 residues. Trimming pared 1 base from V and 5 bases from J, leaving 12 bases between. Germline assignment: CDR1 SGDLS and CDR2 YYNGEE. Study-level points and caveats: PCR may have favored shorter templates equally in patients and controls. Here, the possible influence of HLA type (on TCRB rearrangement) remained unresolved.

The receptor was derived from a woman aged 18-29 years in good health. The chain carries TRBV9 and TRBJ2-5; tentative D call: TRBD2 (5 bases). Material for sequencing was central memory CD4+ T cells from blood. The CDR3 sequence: CASSVPSGGETQYF. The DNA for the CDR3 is TGTGCCAGCAGCGTACCGAGCGGCGGGGAGACCCAGTACTTC.